This TCR beta chain was recovered during a study of spatial heterogeneity in lung cancer. Overall study results and limits: Blood showed ubiquitous tumor TCRs more often at resection than at routine follow-up.

TCRdb recomputed calls from the 5' RACE reads with MiXCR, one row per CDR3 protein. The data contain 9,500 to 14,000 distinct CDR3 sequences, 3.7% of them singletons. Concerning this clonotype: Its antigen is unidentified.

The time point here: sample taken at primary tumor resection. 72 TRACERx patients with early, untreated non-small cell lung cancer donated samples. In each case, whole RNA from tumor, nontumor lung or frozen PBMC was sequenced unsorted. From germline, CDR1 is KGHDR and CDR2 SFDVKD. The CDR3 is made up of 16 amino acids. Trimming cost V 2 bases and J 9 bases; bases outside gene matches: 4. Specimen: PBMCs, collected at surgery. The sequence was obtained from a female donor with early-stage non-small cell lung cancer. The chain is built from TRBV24-1 and TRBJ2-1, with 15 positions matching TRBD2. In DNA form, the CDR3 reads TGTGCCACCAGTGATTCGGGACTAGCGGGGGGTTCTGAGCAGTTCTTC. It encodes CATSDSGLAGGSEQFF.